Sequencing of this T cell receptor (beta chain) was carried out in a study of early T cells in non-severe SARS-CoV-2 infection. Study details: Sequencing of unsorted whole blood was done on bulk RNA, leaving chains unpaired.

This clonotype occurred many times. Its target is not known. General observations from the study: Matching with VDJdb favored anti-spike CD8 responses (missing private and CD4 specificities).

Each CDR3 protein gets one entry after TCRdb re-called the 5' RACE reads with MiXCR. The sample comprises 60,000 or so distinct CDR3 sequences, about 10% of which are singletons, and approximately 1.7% rests with the top ten. Germline V gene sequence: CDR1 SGHTA, CDR2 FQGNSA. V was cut by 4 bases and J by 4 bases, with 7 bases left in between. CDR3 size: 12 residues. The chain is built from TRBV7-2 and TRBJ1-2, with D tentatively TRBD1 (6 bases). This TCR derives from an adult who was a healthcare worker with PCR-confirmed SARS-CoV-2 infection or an uninfected control (not recorded which). Sequencing was performed on whole blood. Written as DNA, the CDR3 is TGTGCCAGCAGCTCGGACAGCTATGGCTACACCTTC. It specifies CASSSDSYGYTF.